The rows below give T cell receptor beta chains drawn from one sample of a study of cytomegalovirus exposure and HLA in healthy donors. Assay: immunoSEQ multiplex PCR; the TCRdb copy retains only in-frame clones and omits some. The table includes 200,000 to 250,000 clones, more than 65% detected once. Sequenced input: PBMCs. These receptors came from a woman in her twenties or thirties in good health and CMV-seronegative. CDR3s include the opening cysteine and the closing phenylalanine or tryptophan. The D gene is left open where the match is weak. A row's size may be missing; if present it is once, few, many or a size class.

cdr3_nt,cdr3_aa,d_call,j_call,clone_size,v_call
TGTGCCAGCAGTGTCTTTTCTGGGGCCAACGTCCTGACTTTC,CASSVFSGANVLTF,.,TRBJ2-6,once,TRBV2
TGTGCCAGCAGCTCTTTGACAGAAAGCTACTACGAGCAGTACTTC,CASSSLTESYYEQYF,.,TRBJ2-7,.,TRBV7-9
TGTGCTAGTGGCGGGACTAGCGGGAGGGCCAGGGTTAAGGAGGATGAGCAGTTCTTC,CASGGTSGRARVKEDEQFF,TRBD2,TRBJ2-1,few,TRBV12-5
TGTGCCAGCTCACCAGCGGATTATAGCAATCAGCCCCAGCATTTT,CASSPADYSNQPQHF,.,TRBJ1-5,once,TRBV18
TGCGCCAGCAGCGTTAAAGGGGGACAGTACAATGAGCAGTTCTTC,CASSVKGGQYNEQFF,TRBD1,TRBJ2-1,.,TRBV5-1
TGTGCCAGCGACCTCCCGACAGGGGGCACTGAAGCTTTCTTT,CASDLPTGGTEAFF,TRBD1,TRBJ1-1,.,TRBV2
TGTGCCAGCAGGATGGACAGGAGCCAAGAGACCCAGTACTTC,CASRMDRSQETQYF,TRBD1,TRBJ2-5,.,TRBV2
TGCGCCAGCAGCTACAGGGGTGGGGGGCAGTTCTTC,CASSYRGGGQFF,TRBD1,TRBJ2-1,.,TRBV10-1
TGTTCCAGCAGCCCTGAGGGAAAACAAGAGCAGTTCTTC,CSSSPEGKQEQFF,.,TRBJ2-1,.,TRBV7-9
TGTGCCAGCTCACCTCCAAGCGGTCGGGCAGATACGCAGTATTTT,CASSPPSGRADTQYF,.,TRBJ2-3,.,TRBV18
TGTGCCAGCGGGGCGGCAGTAACTCCCCACGAGCAGTACTTC,CASGAAVTPHEQYF,.,TRBJ2-7,.,TRBV2
TGCGCCAGCAGCTTGGGAGGGGGCGCATGGGAGACCCAGTACTTC,CASSLGGGAWETQYF,TRBD1,TRBJ2-5,.,TRBV5-1
TGCAGCGTCGGACAGGGGGACCAAGAGACCCAGTACTTC,CSVGQGDQETQYF,TRBD1,TRBJ2-5,.,TRBV29-1
TGTGCCAGCAGCCAATCACAGGGGACCACTGAAGCTTTCTTT,CASSQSQGTTEAFF,TRBD1,TRBJ1-1,.,TRBV6-5
TGTGCCAGTAGTATATTCGTGAACACTGAAGCTTTCTTT,CASSIFVNTEAFF,.,TRBJ1-1,.,TRBV19
TGTGCTAGCAGCTTACTAGCGGGGGGGGCAGAGACCCAGTACTTC,CASSLLAGGAETQYF,TRBD2,TRBJ2-5,few,TRBV7-7
TGCGCCAGCAGTGGCGGGTACAATCAGCCCCAGCATTTT,CASSGGYNQPQHF,.,TRBJ1-5,.,TRBV10-2
TGTGCCTGGGACAGACGGTACGGAAACACCATATATTTT,CAWDRRYGNTIYF,.,TRBJ1-3,.,TRBV30
TGTGCCACCAGCAGTCAGGGAAGTTATCAGCCCCAGCATTTT,CATSSQGSYQPQHF,.,TRBJ1-5,.,TRBV15
TGTGCCAGCAGTGGGACAGTCCCCAGGGAGACCCAGTACTTC,CASSGTVPRETQYF,.,TRBJ2-5,.,TRBV6-1
TGTGCCAGCAGTACAACTCGGACAGGTGGCTACACCTTC,CASSTTRTGGYTF,TRBD1,TRBJ1-2,.,TRBV6-5
TGCGCCAGCAGCCACCGGGACAGTCCCCCCTACGAGCAGTACTTC,CASSHRDSPPYEQYF,TRBD1,TRBJ2-7,few,TRBV4-1
TGTGCCACCAGCCCGGGGTCCCCAACTAGCGCACCCACCGGGGAGCTGTTTTTT,CATSPGSPTSAPTGELFF,TRBD2,TRBJ2-2,.,TRBV15
TGTGCCAGCAGCTTAACTGGCGGGAGGATCGATGAGCAGTTCTTC,CASSLTGGRIDEQFF,TRBD2,TRBJ2-1,.,TRBV7-3
TGTGCCAGCAGCTTAGAAACAGGGCGCAATCAGCCCCAGCATTTT,CASSLETGRNQPQHF,.,TRBJ1-5,few,TRBV7-6
TGTGCCAGCAGCGTGGCCCCGGGACAGTCTGGAAACACCATATATTTT,CASSVAPGQSGNTIYF,TRBD1,TRBJ1-3,.,TRBV9
TGTGCCAGCAGTGGGGACAGGAGCTATTACGAGCAGTACTTC,CASSGDRSYYEQYF,TRBD1,TRBJ2-7,.,TRBV6-1
TGCGCCAGCAGCTTGGCCAGGGGGCCCACAGATACGCAGTATTTT,CASSLARGPTDTQYF,TRBD1,TRBJ2-3,few,TRBV5-1
TGTGCCAGCAGCCCCAGACAGGGGGCGCACACTGAAGCTTTCTTT,CASSPRQGAHTEAFF,TRBD1,TRBJ1-1,.,TRBV11-3
TGTGCCAGCAGCTATCCCGAGACAGGGAACACTGAAGCTTTCTTT,CASSYPETGNTEAFF,.,TRBJ1-1,.,TRBV7-2
TGTGCCAGCAGGACAGGGGAGGGTGGCTACACCTTC,CASRTGEGGYTF,TRBD1,TRBJ1-2,.,TRBV27
TGTGCCAGCAGTTACGAGCAAGCCGCTTATGGCTACACCTTC,CASSYEQAAYGYTF,.,TRBJ1-2,.,TRBV6-6
TGTGCCACCAGCAGAGACGGACTAGATACAGATACGCAGTATTTT,CATSRDGLDTDTQYF,TRBD2,TRBJ2-3,.,TRBV15
TGTGCCAGCAGCTTGGTAGTAGCGGGAGGGAACAATGAGCAGTTCTTC,CASSLVVAGGNNEQFF,TRBD2,TRBJ2-1,few,TRBV5-6
TGCGCCAGCAGCTTGTCCCTCTTACAGCTATCCTACGAGCAGTACTTC,CASSLSLLQLSYEQYF,.,TRBJ2-7,.,TRBV5-1
TGTGCCAGCAGTTTGATGGGGAGCGGCACTGAAGCTTTCTTT,CASSLMGSGTEAFF,.,TRBJ1-1,.,TRBV27
TGTGCCACCAGCAGAGATCCCCGGACTAGCGGAGCCCAAGAGACCCAGTACTTC,CATSRDPRTSGAQETQYF,TRBD2,TRBJ2-5,.,TRBV15
TGTGCCAGCAGCTTAAGGCTAGCGGGAGGGGAATCCTACAATGAGCAGTTCTTC,CASSLRLAGGESYNEQFF,TRBD2,TRBJ2-1,.,TRBV7-2
TGTGCCAGCAGCCCCACCCCACTAGCGGGGGGGCAAGGGACCCAGTACTTC,CASSPTPLAGGQGTQYF,TRBD2,TRBJ2-5,.,TRBV4-2
TGCGCCAGCAGCTTGGAGGGGATCACTGAAGCTTTCTTT,CASSLEGITEAFF,.,TRBJ1-1,.,TRBV5-1
TGTGCCAGCAGTTTCAGGGGTAGTGAGCAGTTCTTC,CASSFRGSEQFF,.,TRBJ2-1,few,TRBV6-5
TGTGCCAGCAGCTTGGACCCTACAGTGAACACTGAAGCTTTCTTT,CASSLDPTVNTEAFF,.,TRBJ1-1,.,TRBV5-4
TGTGCCAGCAGGGGCGGGCAGGGGGCCTCAACCTACGAGCAGTACTTC,CASRGGQGASTYEQYF,TRBD1,TRBJ2-7,.,TRBV7-9
TGTGCCTGGAGTGTAGTATTTGGGGGGGCTATCGACGGGCAGTACTTC,CAWSVVFGGAIDGQYF,.,TRBJ2-7,.,TRBV30
TGTGCCAGCAGCTCTGGAAAGAGGGCGACCCAGTACTTC,CASSSGKRATQYF,.,TRBJ2-5,.,TRBV7-3
TGTGCCAGCAGTCCCGGGACAGGCAGTCTCACCGGGGAGCTGTTTTTT,CASSPGTGSLTGELFF,TRBD1,TRBJ2-2,once,TRBV2
TGTGCCAGCAGCTGGGGACTAGCGCTGAGGCGTAGCAATGAGCAGTTCTTC,CASSWGLALRRSNEQFF,TRBD2,TRBJ2-1,.,TRBV7-8
TGTGCCAGTAGTTGGACAGGGACTAACTATGGCTACACCTTC,CASSWTGTNYGYTF,TRBD1,TRBJ1-2,.,TRBV19
TGCGCCAGCAGTTTAGGGGACACTGAAGCTTTCTTT,CASSLGDTEAFF,.,TRBJ1-1,.,TRBV5-1